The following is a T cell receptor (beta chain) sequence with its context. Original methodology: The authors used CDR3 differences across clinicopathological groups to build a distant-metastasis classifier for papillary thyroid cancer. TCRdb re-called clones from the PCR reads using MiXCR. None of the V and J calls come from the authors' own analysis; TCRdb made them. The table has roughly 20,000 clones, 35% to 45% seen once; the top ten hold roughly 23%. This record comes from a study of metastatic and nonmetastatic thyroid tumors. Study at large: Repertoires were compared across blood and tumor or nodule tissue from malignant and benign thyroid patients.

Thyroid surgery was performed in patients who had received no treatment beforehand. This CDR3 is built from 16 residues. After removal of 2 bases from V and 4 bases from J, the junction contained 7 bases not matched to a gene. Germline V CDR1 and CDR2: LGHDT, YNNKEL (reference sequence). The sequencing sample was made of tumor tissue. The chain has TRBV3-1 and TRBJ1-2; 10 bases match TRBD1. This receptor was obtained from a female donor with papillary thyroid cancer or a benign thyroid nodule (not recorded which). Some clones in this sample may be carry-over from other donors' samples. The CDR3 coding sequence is TGTGCCAGCAGCCAACGTCGGACAGGGGGTGGCTATGGCTACACCTTC. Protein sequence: CASSQRRTGGGYGYTF.